This TCR beta chain emerged from a study of OX40 agonist ivuxolimab in advanced cancers. The study in broad terms: The costimulatory receptor OX40 (CD134) was targeted by ivuxolimab, a fully human IgG2 agonistic monoclonal antibody. The monotherapy dose-escalation portion (N of about 57 patients) of the phase I ivuxolimab trial is reported in the paper. Prior anti-PD-1, anti-PD-L1 or anti-CTLA-4 therapy was permitted, and about two fifths of dose-escalation patients had received checkpoint inhibitors. Intravenous ivuxolimab was administered to patients every 2 weeks at six dose levels: 0.01, 0.1, 0.3, 1.5, 3 and 10 mg/kg. Partial responses occurred in three dose-escalation patients, of whom one had hepatocellular carcinoma and two had cutaneous melanoma. In the dose-escalation cohort, around four fifths of patients were male, and the mean age was roughly 60 years, with a range of roughly 20 to 80. The purpose of peripheral TCRbeta sequencing was to test whether ivuxolimab changed TCR sequence diversity and led to clonal T-cell expansion. Of the 50 to 55 patients in dose escalation, 19 had hepatocellular carcinoma, some 15 had melanoma, 9 had renal cell carcinoma and 9 had head and neck cancer. Overall study outcomes, separate from this receptor: Low levels of normalized T-cell clonal expansion were also seen in some nonresponding patients. The antigen specificity of the peripheral T cells that underwent clonal expansion was not determined. At doses of 0.1 to 3.0 mg/kg, clonal expansion of both CD4+ and CD8+ T cells in blood was seen between baseline and week 6. After ivuxolimab, expanded clones were on average more numerous among CD8+ T cells than among CD4+ T cells. Partial responders in the 0.1-3.0 mg/kg groups had among the lowest normalized peripheral clonal expansion, especially among CD8+ T cells.

To sequence the TCRbeta CDR3 region, genomic DNA was isolated from the sorted cells. The immunoSEQ Assay was used for sequencing of TCRbeta CDR3 regions. TCRdb mirrors the immuneACCESS table, restricted to in-frame sequences. Some clones are absent from its copies; in checked studies, under half trace to an unresolved V gene, and the reason for the others is unknown. The sample yields about 94,000 clones; around 86% were counted once. The ten largest account for approximately 0.3% of the sample. The trial excluded patients who had a history of autoimmune disease or who were on systemic immunosuppression. In every dose cohort, peripheral blood was drawn for TCR sequencing at baseline, cycle 4 day 1, and cycle 7 day 1. The samples were taken from a phase I, first-in-human, multicenter, open-label dose-escalation trial of ivuxolimab. The trial enrolled adults with locally advanced or metastatic head and neck squamous cell, hepatocellular, melanoma or renal cell carcinoma. Before TCR sequencing, CD4+ T cells and CD8+ T cells from peripheral blood were sorted into separate populations.

To note about this clone: Its antigen remains undetermined. No much larger clone is present one base from it, and per-base qualities are unavailable.

The cysteine opens and the phenylalanine closes a CDR3 of 14 amino acids. Only the CDR3 DNA stays, 42 bases, in frame from base 1. Via the germline V gene, CDR1 is SNHLY and CDR2 FYNNEI. The V and J ends are trimmed by 4 bases and 2 bases, leaving 11 bases between them. This specimen consisted of CD4+ or CD8+ T cells sorted from blood, obtained in a trial of the OX40 agonist ivuxolimab. Recombination linked TRBV2 to TRBJ1-2, and TRBD1 may be the D gene, going by 5 matching bases. This receptor was obtained from an adult with an advanced solid tumor such as melanoma, head and neck, liver or kidney cancer. The sequence in DNA is TGTGCCAGCAGTGTCAGTCAGGGAAACTATGGCTACACCTTC. Its coded protein is CASSVSQGNYGYTF. Full variable domain (CDR3 extended with the reference TRBV2 and TRBJ1-2 proteins): EPEVTQTPSHQVTQMGQEVILRCVPISNHLYFYWYRQILGQKVEFLVSFYNNEISEKSEIFDDQFSVERPDGSNFTLKIRSTKLEDSAMYFCASSVSQGNYGYTFGSGTRLTVV.